A single sample is the source of the 18 T cell receptor beta chains below, sequenced in a study of OX40 agonist ivuxolimab in advanced cancers. The table came from immunoSEQ multiplex PCR; TCRdb's copy has only in-frame clones and leaves some out. Of tens of thousands of clones listed, roughly nine tenths are singletons. The sequences come from CD4+ or CD8+ T cells sorted from blood, collected in a trial of the OX40 agonist ivuxolimab. All receptors derive from an adult with an advanced solid tumor such as melanoma, head and neck, liver or kidney cancer.

J is TRBJ2-3 and V is TRBV5-1; 7 positions match TRBD1. CDR1 and CDR2 (germline): SGHRS, YFSETQ. CDR3 length equals 16 residues. Losses at the gene ends were 4 bases for V and 0 bases for J; bases not matched to a gene: 8. CDR3 in DNA: TGCGCCAGCAGCCTCTGGGGACAGACTAGCACAGATACGCAGTATTTT. Translation: CASSLWGQTSTDTQYF.

The chain employs TRBV6-1 and TRBJ2-7, with D perhaps matching TRBD2 (6 bases). V was trimmed by 4 bases and J by 6 bases, leaving 10 bases between them. Per germline, CDR1 MNHNS and CDR2 SASEGT. The CDR3 runs to 12 residues. The CDR3 loop is CASSAKGGEQYF. As DNA, the CDR3 is TGTGCCAGCAGTGCTAAGGGAGGCGAGCAGTACTTC.

This CDR3 is CASSLTGSTDTQYF. The CDR3 nucleotides read TGTGCCAGCAGCTTGACAGGGAGCACAGATACGCAGTATTTT. The chain recombines TRBV5-5 with TRBJ2-3; tentative D call: TRBD1 (6 bases). The CDR3 sequence is 14 residues long. The germline V gene has CDR1 SGHKS and CDR2 YYEKEE (reference sequence). V dropped 1 base and J dropped 0 bases, with 6 bases sitting between them.

The CDR3 loop is CASSLVANSYEQYF. As DNA, the CDR3 is TGTGCCAGCAGCTTAGTAGCAAACTCCTACGAGCAGTACTTC. The chain combines TRBV7-2 with TRBJ2-7; no definite D call. This CDR3 has 14 residues. Trimming removed 1 base at V and 0 bases at J, with 7 bases between. The germline V gene has CDR1 SGHTA and CDR2 FQGNSA.

This chain joins TRBV11-2 and TRBJ1-2; D not certain. This CDR3 has 14 residues. CDR1 SGHAT and CDR2 FQNNGV come from the germline V gene. The ends were cut back, 0 bases at V and 4 bases at J, with 9 bases in the middle. The CDR3 here is CASSLEADGYGYTF. The CDR3 nucleotides are TGTGCCAGCAGCTTAGAGGCGGACGGCTATGGCTACACCTTC.

This chain uses TRBV6-5 with TRBJ1-2; D call uncertain. This CDR3 spans 13 amino acids. CDR1 MNHEY and CDR2 SVGAGI come from the germline V gene. V was shortened by 5 bases and J by 5 bases, with 12 bases between the two germline ends. The CDR3 region is CASSAAVLYGYTF. CDR3 DNA: TGTGCCAGCAGTGCGGCAGTCCTTTATGGCTACACCTTC.

With regard to this clone: A read error may produce the germline difference seen at one junction end. The chain recombines TRBV19 with TRBJ2-6, with a possible D match to TRBD1 (5 bases). There are 16 residues in the CDR3. CDR1 and CDR2 from the germline V gene are LNHDA and SQIVND (reference sequence). CDR3 in amino acids: CASSIALAPGANALTF. As DNA, the CDR3 is TGTGCCAGTAGTATCGCACTCGCCCCTGGGGCCAACGCCCTGACTTTC.

In its sample, this clone was seen once. J is TRBJ2-5 and V is TRBV7-2, with D uncertain. The V gene's germline CDR1 is SGHTA and CDR2 FQGNSA. V lost 2 bases to trimming and J lost 1 base, with 14 bases between them. This CDR3 is 16 amino acids long. The DNA of the CDR3 is TGTGCCAGCAGCTTAAATCCTAGACCGCCCCAAGAGACCCAGTACTTC. This codes for CASSLNPRPPQETQYF.

J is TRBJ2-2 and V is TRBV7-2; possibly TRBD2 for D (5 bases). V was cut by 2 bases and J by 3 bases, with 10 bases left in between. CDR1 SGHTA and CDR2 FQGNSA come from the germline V gene. This CDR3 has 15 residues. The CDR3 DNA sequence: TGTGCCAGCAGCTTAACTAGTTCGTACACCGGGGAGCTGTTTTTT. Protein sequence: CASSLTSSYTGELFF.

CDR3 nucleotide sequence: TGTGCCAGCAGCCCTGGGGGACAGGGGAGCTACGAGCAGTACTTC. This encodes CASSPGGQGSYEQYF. The V gene is TRBV7-2, the J gene TRBJ2-7; 10 bases align to TRBD1. Germline CDR1 and CDR2: SGHTA and FQGNSA. V shed 5 bases, J shed 3 bases, and the junction held 7 bases outside the gene matches. The CDR3 runs 15 residues.

The chain uses TRBV19 and TRBJ1-4; D unresolved. V was shortened by 7 bases and J by 8 bases, with 20 bases between the two germline ends. Germline V gives CDR1 LNHDA, CDR2 SQIVND (reference sequence). The CDR3 is 15 amino acids. DNA for the CDR3: TGTGCCAGTACCCTCCCGGCGGTTGGAGTGGAAAAACTGTTTTTT. Translation gives CASTLPAVGVEKLFF.

This clone was seen once. V is TRBV5-4 and J is TRBJ2-2; 7 bases are shared with TRBD1. Trimming cost V 2 bases and J 3 bases; bases outside gene matches: 7. Germline V lookup: CDR1 SGHNT, CDR2 YYREEE (reference sequence). The CDR3 has 16 residues. CDR3 amino acids: CASSLMTGIDTGELFF. Written as DNA, the CDR3 is TGTGCCAGCAGCTTAATGACAGGGATTGACACCGGGGAGCTGTTTTTT.

This chain joins TRBV6-1 and TRBJ2-2; maybe TRBD1 (7 bases). CDR3 length: 14 residues. Trimming took off 4 bases at V and 6 bases at J, with 12 bases between the two ends. Germline CDR1 and CDR2: MNHNS and SASEGT. The CDR3 reads CASSAARGAGELFF. As DNA, the CDR3 is TGTGCCAGCAGTGCTGCCAGGGGGGCCGGGGAGCTGTTTTTT.

This chain joins TRBV2 and TRBJ2-1, with 13 bases aligning to TRBD2. The germline V gene encodes CDR1 SNHLY and CDR2 FYNNEI. J lost 5 bases, V lost 6 bases, and 10 bases had no gene match. This CDR3 comprises 17 residues. CDR3 sequence reads: CASRRLAGGVSDNEQFF. In DNA, the CDR3 is TGTGCCAGCAGGCGACTAGCGGGAGGTGTGTCTGACAATGAGCAGTTCTTC.

The chain joins TRBV9 to TRBJ1-3; 8 bases line up with TRBD1. Trimming at V came to 5 bases and at J to 4 bases, leaving 8 bases not matched to a gene. Germline V CDR1 and CDR2: SGDLS, YYNGEE. The CDR3 totals 15 residues. The CDR3 region is CASSAQQGGGNTIYF. DNA of the CDR3: TGTGCCAGCAGTGCTCAACAGGGGGGAGGAAACACCATATATTTT.

This chain connects TRBV5-4 to TRBJ2-7; D possibly uses TRBD1 or TRBD2 (5 bases each). Per the germline V gene, CDR1 is SGHNT and CDR2 is YYREEE (reference sequence). The CDR3 sequence is 16 residues long. Trimming removed 0 bases from V and 11 bases from J, with 24 bases in between. In DNA form, the CDR3 reads TGTGCCAGCAGCTTGGACGGGAATTTTGGGGCGGACACGGAGTACTTC. Protein sequence: CASSLDGNFGADTEYF.

The CDR3 sequence is CASSEENNQPQHF. Written as DNA, the CDR3 is TGTGCCAGCAGTGAAGAAAACAATCAGCCCCAGCATTTT. The chain links TRBV2 to TRBJ1-5; D ambiguous. Germline CDR1 reads SNHLY; CDR2 reads FYNNEI. The CDR3 consists of 13 residues. Trimming cost V 1 base and J 3 bases, with 4 bases left between them.

This chain joins TRBV7-8 and TRBJ2-5; D is uncertain. V lost 4 bases, J lost 2 bases, and 17 bases lay in between. The CDR3 consists of 16 residues. Germline values: CDR1 SGHVS, CDR2 FQNEAQ. The CDR3 spells CASSSVMKSDQETQYF. The CDR3 DNA is TGTGCCAGCAGCTCCGTAATGAAGTCCGATCAAGAGACCCAGTACTTC. Complete variable domain (other parts from reference TRBV7-8 and TRBJ2-5): GAGVSQSPRYKVAKRGQDVALRCDPISGHVSLFWYQQALGQGPEFLTYFQNEAQLDKSGLPSDRFFAERPEGSVSTLKIQRTQQEDSAVYLCASSSVMKSDQETQYFGPGTRLLVL.